This is a list of T cell receptor beta chains from one sample in a study of shared clonotypes between healthy human individuals. The repertoire was sequenced with immunoSEQ multiplex PCR; TCRdb's copy has only in-frame clones and lacks some. The profile shows about 2.3 million clones, more than 85% of them singletons. The specimen was naive CD4+ T cells from PBMCs. All receptors come from a man aged 18 to 29 in good health. Some clones in this sample may be carry-over from other donors' samples. CDR3s include the opening cysteine and the closing phenylalanine or tryptophan. Clone size is stated in some rows and not others, as once, few, many or a class when expanded.

CDR3aa	v_gene	j_gene	abundance
CASSVPGRYYEQYF	TRBV28	TRBJ2-7	.
CASGQGIAYGYTF	TRBV28	TRBJ1-2	.
CASSSRMYQETQYF	TRBV7-2	TRBJ2-5	.
CASSLGGVRSYNEQFF	TRBV7-3	TRBJ2-1	.
CASQTGDRPNTGELFF	TRBV28	TRBJ2-2	.
CASSGTGTENTEAFF	TRBV5-1	TRBJ1-1	.
CASSLWDSTDTQYF	TRBV18	TRBJ2-3	.
CASSLSSGGYTEAFF	TRBV5-1	TRBJ1-1	few
CASSPLGDAGIFARDYGYTF	TRBV28	TRBJ1-2	.
CASSFGGIPSYNEQFF	TRBV28	TRBJ2-1	.
CASSLVGVFAGGSYNEQFF	TRBV27	TRBJ2-1	.
CAISDAGSRETQYF	TRBV10-3	TRBJ2-5	.
CASDQQNWYSNQPQHF	TRBV19	TRBJ1-5	.
CSVVGTRGGVDTQYF	TRBV29-1	TRBJ2-3	once
CASSLGGLAGGRTDTQYF	TRBV5-1	TRBJ2-3	.
CASSLGESRAFF	TRBV13	TRBJ1-1	.
CAWNVGRVTDTQYF	TRBV30	TRBJ2-3	.
CASSPLSGSVSYNEQFF	TRBV18	TRBJ2-1	.
CASSVLVQPQHF	TRBV28	TRBJ1-5	.
CSAGGDYGYTF	TRBV29-1	TRBJ1-2	.
CATIRGVEGGYTF	TRBV19	TRBJ1-2	.
CASSLQGVYTDTQYF	TRBV7-8	TRBJ2-3	.
CASSKDRGQGYTF	TRBV2	TRBJ1-2	.
CASSISSTRNTIYF	TRBV19	TRBJ1-3	once
CASSLAGGPSYEQYF	TRBV28	TRBJ2-7	.
CASSLNSGYGYTF	TRBV5-4	TRBJ1-2	.
CASANYEQYF	TRBV28	TRBJ2-7	.
CASSLGSRVNTEAFF	TRBV28	TRBJ1-1	.
CASSDIAEQYF	TRBV28	TRBJ2-7	.
CASSLAPGPVYGYTF	TRBV7-2	TRBJ1-2	.
CASSLVAGVINEQFF	TRBV27	TRBJ2-1	.
CASSPPGTPDNEQFF	TRBV18	TRBJ2-1	.
CASSDGPNQPQHF	TRBV6-1	TRBJ1-5	.
CASSPPGLAGEPDTQYF	TRBV18	TRBJ2-3	.
CASSGSFYNEQFF	TRBV6-6	TRBJ2-1	.
CASSYLGLDTEAFF	TRBV6-5	TRBJ1-1	few
CASSFFVSGNTIYF	TRBV7-2	TRBJ1-3	.
CASSSGQGPYGPGANVLTF	TRBV5-1	TRBJ2-6	.
CASNGGVQPQHF	TRBV28	TRBJ1-5	.
CASSGTASTDTQYF	TRBV18	TRBJ2-3	.
CASSFWTSGSRSDTQYF	TRBV5-1	TRBJ2-3	.
CARVPGELFF	TRBV19	TRBJ2-2	once
CASRMGGTNEQFF	TRBV25-1	TRBJ2-1	once
CASSLWQGMEETQYF	TRBV28	TRBJ2-5	.
CASSSQENTEAFF	TRBV7-7	TRBJ1-1	.
CASSLYRIGGETQYF	TRBV5-1	TRBJ2-5	.
CASRRAGTSNYGYTF	TRBV6-5	TRBJ1-2	.
CASLVGLAGLDTQYF	TRBV6-1	TRBJ2-3	once
CASSAGGGSLKTQYF	TRBV6-5	TRBJ2-5	.
CASSSGILGGQQFF	TRBV28	TRBJ2-1	.
CASSFRGGQETQYF	TRBV5-4	TRBJ2-5	.
CASSGTAYGYTF	TRBV2	TRBJ1-2	.
CATSRDLNEQYF	TRBV15	TRBJ2-7	.
CASSLAGTGSYEQYF	TRBV5-1	TRBJ2-7	.
CSVEMRQGSVGQYF	TRBV29-1	TRBJ2-7	once
CASSLGLAGNYEQYF	TRBV7-6	TRBJ2-7	few
CASSSTGGWKFF	TRBV27	TRBJ2-1	once
CASRQDRAVYEQYF	TRBV5-4	TRBJ2-7	.
CASSLGRATDTQYF	TRBV7-3	TRBJ2-3	.